These 32 T cell receptor beta chains were all obtained from the same sample, sequenced in a study of beta chain features in type 1 diabetes. The investigators reverse transcribed all of the isolated RNA, so they sequenced expressed TCRB transcripts. The table came from immunoSEQ multiplex PCR; TCRdb's copy has only in-frame clones and leaves some out. The sample records hundreds of thousands of clones, roughly 13% being singletons. Findings of the study overall: Moderate yet significant TCRB CDR3 shortening was seen in Type 1 diabetes patients in all four CD4+ subsets.

The antigens for these receptors are not known. The specimen was naive CD4+ T cells from blood. The receptor source for this set is a man between 18 and 29 years old with type 1 diabetes.

This chain links TRBV7-2 with TRBJ2-3; possibly TRBD1 for D (6 bases). Germline CDR1 reads SGHTA; CDR2 reads FQGNSA. Trimming pared 5 bases from V and 0 bases from J, leaving 9 bases between. This CDR3 region has 14 residues. The CDR3 loop reads CASSDTGSTDTQYF. As DNA, the CDR3 is TGTGCCAGCAGCGATACAGGGAGCACAGATACGCAGTATTTT.

The CDR3: CASSEAGGSYGYTF. The CDR3 nucleotides read TGTGCCAGCAGTGAAGCCGGAGGGAGCTATGGCTACACCTTC. V is TRBV6-1 and J is TRBJ1-2; D not resolved. V was trimmed by 0 bases and J by 4 bases, leaving 9 bases between them. Germline CDR1 and CDR2: MNHNS and SASEGT. The CDR3 length is 14 residues.

The rearrangement joins TRBV5-6 to TRBJ2-2; D not resolved. CDR3 length: 14 amino acids. The V and J ends lost 6 bases and 5 bases respectively, with 14 bases between them. Germline V lookup: CDR1 SGHDT, CDR2 YYEEEE. This chain's CDR3 is CASTRYGRTGELFF. As DNA, the CDR3 is TGTGCCAGCACTAGGTATGGAAGGACCGGGGAGCTGTTTTTT.

This clone has just a few counts. Other nucleotide sequences from this sample produce the same CDR3. V is TRBV9 and J is TRBJ2-2; D not certain. From germline, CDR1 is SGDLS and CDR2 YYNGEE. The ends were cut back, 1 base at V and 2 bases at J, with 9 bases in the middle. CDR3 length equals 15 residues. CDR3 DNA sequence: TGTGCCAGCAGCGTAATTGGGGTTAACACCGGGGAGCTGTTTTTT. Translated: CASSVIGVNTGELFF.

The table lists this clone with a count of one. The chain couples TRBV7-9 to TRBJ1-6; 9 bases agree with TRBD1. The CDR3 is made up of 15 amino acids. Germline assignment: CDR1 SEHNR and CDR2 FQNEAQ (reference sequence). V trimming: 3 bases; J trimming: 7 bases; junction bases outside the gene matches: 4. CDR3 amino acids: CASSLGQGMNSPLHF. The CDR3 DNA follows: TGTGCCAGCAGCTTGGGACAGGGTATGAATTCACCCCTCCACTTT.

This rearrangement joins TRBV5-6 to TRBJ2-1; possibly TRBD1 for D (6 bases). This CDR3 contains 15 residues. With 4 bases removed from V and 4 bases from J, the gap between germline ends came to 15 bases. CDR1 is SGHDT and CDR2 is YYEEEE in the germline V gene. The CDR3 DNA follows: TGTGCCAGCAGCGCTCAAGGACAGATATACAATGAGCAGTTCTTC. Translated, it gives CASSAQGQIYNEQFF. Looking up the rest from reference TRBV5-6 and TRBJ2-1 gives the full variable domain: DAGVTQSPTHLIKTRGQQVTLRCSPKSGHDTVSWYQQALGQGPQFIFQYYEEEERQRGNFPDRFSGHQFPNYSSELNVNALLLGDSALYLCASSAQGQIYNEQFFGPGTRLTVL.

The chain employs TRBV18 and TRBJ2-1; D is undetermined. CDR1 and CDR2 (germline): KGHSH, LQKENI. This CDR3 spans 14 amino acids. The V end lost 2 bases, the J end lost 6 bases, and 11 bases lay between the germline ends. Here the CDR3 DNA reads TGTGCCAGCTCACCAATAGAAGGGTCCAATGAGCAGTTCTTC. Translating it yields CASSPIEGSNEQFF.

This chain connects TRBV7-6 to TRBJ2-3; D is perhaps TRBD1 or TRBD2 (5 bases each). V lost 1 base to trimming and J lost 11 bases, with 16 bases between them. The V gene's germline CDR1 is SGHVS and CDR2 FNYEAQ. This CDR3 has 14 amino acids. CDR3 nucleotides: TGTGCCAGCAGCTTAGAAACTCTCCGGGACGGGCAGTATTTT. As protein: CASSLETLRDGQYF.

This chain connects TRBV9 to TRBJ2-2; D is tentatively TRBD1 or TRBD2 (5 bases each). The germline CDR1 and CDR2 sequences are SGDLS and YYNGEE. With 5 bases removed from V and 1 base from J, the gap between germline ends came to 12 bases. CDR3 length: 15 residues. The CDR3 region is CASSEGPMNTGELFF. CDR3 sequence (DNA): TGTGCCAGCAGTGAGGGACCGATGAACACCGGGGAGCTGTTTTTT.

The chain links TRBV28 to TRBJ1-1; no definite D call. The CDR3 is made up of 17 amino acids. CDR1 and CDR2 (germline): MDHEN, SYDVKM. The V gene lost 7 bases and the J gene lost 3 bases, with 24 bases spanning the gap. The CDR3 is CASNPPSGSARDTEAFF. CDR3 coding DNA: TGTGCCAGCAACCCTCCCTCCGGGTCTGCTAGGGACACTGAAGCTTTCTTT.

On this clone itself: Other DNA sequences in this sample translate to the same CDR3. The CDR3 loop is CASSFGDRVNTEAFF. The DNA for the CDR3 is TGCGCCAGCAGCTTTGGTGACAGGGTGAACACTGAAGCTTTCTTT. This chain joins TRBV5-1 and TRBJ1-1; 7 bases fit TRBD1. Trimming at V came to 2 bases and at J to 0 bases, leaving 4 bases not matched to a gene. Germline CDR1 reads SGHRS; CDR2 reads YFSETQ. The length of the CDR3 is 15 residues.

This clone was seen a handful of times. The rearrangement links TRBV2 to TRBJ1-2; no clear D. The CDR3 length is 13 residues. V lost 6 bases and J 2 bases, leaving 10 bases between the germline ends. Germline-derived CDR1 and CDR2 are SNHLY and FYNNEI. In nucleotides, the CDR3 is TGTGCCAGCAGGAAAGACGGGAACTATGGCTACACCTTC. It codes for CASRKDGNYGYTF.

The chain employs TRBV27 and TRBJ1-1; tentatively, D is TRBD1 (6 bases). This CDR3 has 15 amino acids. The V end lost 7 bases, the J end lost 1 base, and 16 bases lay between the germline ends. Per germline, CDR1 MNHEY and CDR2 SMNVEV (reference sequence). The CDR3 is CASNFLRGPNTEAFF. The CDR3 nucleotides read TGTGCCAGCAACTTCCTACGGGGGCCGAACACTGAAGCTTTCTTT.

The CDR3 here is CASSPPGEQYF. CDR3 DNA sequence: TGTGCCAGCAGCCCCCCGGGCGAGCAGTACTTC. The rearrangement links TRBV2 to TRBJ2-7; no clear D. The CDR3 covers 11 residues. With 6 bases removed from V and 6 bases from J, the gap between germline ends came to 9 bases. Per germline, CDR1 SNHLY and CDR2 FYNNEI.

V gene TRBV5-1 combines with J gene TRBJ2-3, with TRBD1 as a possible D gene (5 bases). Trimming took off 4 bases at V and 4 bases at J, with 16 bases between the two ends. The germline V gene has CDR1 SGHRS and CDR2 YFSETQ. The CDR3 totals 15 residues. The CDR3, as DNA: TGCGCCAGCAGCCCCCAGGGCCAGTTGGCAGATACGCAGTATTTT. This encodes CASSPQGQLADTQYF.

This chain links TRBV5-1 with TRBJ2-4; D might be TRBD1 (5 bases). The CDR3 loop spans 16 amino acids. The V gene lost 3 bases and the J gene lost 0 bases, with 13 bases spanning the gap. From germline, CDR1 is SGHRS and CDR2 YFSETQ. The CDR3 DNA follows: TGCGCCAGCAGCTCAACAGGCCACGAAGCCAAAAACATTCAGTACTTC. Translated, it gives CASSSTGHEAKNIQYF.

The chain carries TRBV5-1 and TRBJ2-2, with D hard to call. The V end was cut by 0 bases, the J end by 0 bases, with 9 bases between. Germline CDR1 reads SGHRS; CDR2 reads YFSETQ. The CDR3 totals 16 residues. The CDR3 sequence: CASSLVTQANTGELFF. In nucleotides, the CDR3 is TGCGCCAGCAGCTTGGTAACCCAGGCGAACACCGGGGAGCTGTTTTTT.

This clone has more than one count but fewer than ten. The chain couples TRBV5-1 to TRBJ2-1, with 8 bases lining up with TRBD1. In germline, CDR1 is SGHRS, CDR2 YFSETQ. The CDR3 runs to 14 residues. The ends lost 2 bases at V and 8 bases at J; junction bases unmatched: 6. CDR3 DNA: TGCGCCAGCAGCTTCGGACAGGGATGGGATGAGCAGTTCTTC. It yields the protein CASSFGQGWDEQFF.

This clone was recorded a few times. V gene TRBV30 combines with J gene TRBJ1-6; 7 positions match TRBD1. The V gene's germline CDR1 is GTSNPN and CDR2 SVGIG (reference sequence). This CDR3 region has 15 residues. Trimming at V came to 2 bases and at J to 10 bases, leaving 11 bases not matched to a gene. Here the CDR3 reads CAWSPQGTGGSPLHF. The CDR3 nucleotides are TGTGCCTGGAGTCCACAGGGGACGGGCGGATCACCCCTCCACTTT. The variable domain in full, with the rest retrieved from reference TRBV30 and TRBJ1-6, is SQTIHQWPATLVQPVGSPLSLECTVEGTSNPNLYWYRQAAGRGLQLLFYSVGIGQISSEVPQNLSASRPQDRQFILSSKKLLLSDSGFYLCAWSPQGTGGSPLHFGNGTRLTVT.

The V and J genes are TRBV10-3 and TRBJ2-5, with D perhaps TRBD1 or TRBD2 (6 bases each). This CDR3 is 14 amino acids long. Germline-derived CDR1 and CDR2 are ENHRY and SYGVKD. With 10 bases removed from V and 1 base from J, the gap between germline ends came to 16 bases. The CDR3 nucleotides are TGTGCCACCGCCACGGGGGCGCGCCAAGAGACCCAGTACTTC. It encodes CATATGARQETQYF.

This clone was seen only a few times. A read error may produce the germline difference seen at one junction end. DNA of the CDR3: TGTGCCAGCAGCTCCCTCGATCAGTTTGCGCTGAATTTT. This encodes CASSSLDQFALNF. The chain is built from TRBV7-2 and TRBJ1-5, with no clear D. The CDR3 consists of 13 residues. Looked up from germline, CDR1 is SGHTA and CDR2 is FQGNSA.

The rearrangement links TRBV25-1 to TRBJ1-2; the D gene is possibly TRBD1 (6 bases). CDR1 MGHDK and CDR2 SYGVNS come from the germline V gene. With 5 bases removed from V and 2 bases from J, the gap between germline ends came to 6 bases. The CDR3 totals 12 residues. The CDR3 bases are TGTGCCAGCAGTCAGGGGAACTATGGCTACACCTTC. As protein: CASSQGNYGYTF.

The rearrangement joins TRBV6-5 to TRBJ1-6; D perhaps matches TRBD1 (6 bases). This CDR3 region has 14 residues. The V gene lost 2 bases and the J gene lost 8 bases, with 10 bases spanning the gap. CDR1 and CDR2 (germline): MNHEY, SVGAGI. Written as DNA, the CDR3 is TGTGCCAGCAGTTACGACAGGACGGATTCACCCCTCCACTTT. Protein product: CASSYDRTDSPLHF.

Only a few counts were recorded for this clone. This chain connects TRBV9 to TRBJ1-1, with D possibly being TRBD1 (5 bases). Looked up from germline, CDR1 is SGDLS and CDR2 is YYNGEE. The V end lost 2 bases, the J end lost 1 base, and 15 bases lay between the germline ends. The CDR3 has 16 residues. CDR3 sequence reads: CASSVPSRTGNTEAFF. CDR3 DNA sequence: TGTGCCAGCAGCGTCCCATCCCGAACAGGGAACACTGAAGCTTTCTTT.

The chain recombines TRBV29-1 with TRBJ1-2; D unresolved. V lost 2 bases to trimming and J lost 5 bases, with 9 bases between them. Germline V CDR1 and CDR2: SQVTM, ANQGSEA. This CDR3 comprises 12 residues. The CDR3 DNA reads TGCAGCGTTGAAATCTCGGCGTATGGCTACACCTTC. Protein product: CSVEISAYGYTF.

This clone was detected only a few times. The chain combines TRBV30 with TRBJ1-1; tentative D call: TRBD1 (6 bases). The germline V and J ends were trimmed by 3 bases and 11 bases, with 22 bases remaining between them. The germline V gene encodes CDR1 GTSNPN and CDR2 SVGIG (reference sequence). There are 14 residues in the CDR3. CDR3 DNA: TGTGCCTGGAGGGCAGGGGCCGGCAGCCGAGCGGCTTTCTTT. Amino acids: CAWRAGAGSRAAFF.

V is TRBV30 and J is TRBJ1-5, with unresolved D. Trimming removed 8 bases from V and 5 bases from J, with 22 bases in between. Germline-derived CDR1 and CDR2 are GTSNPN and SVGIG (reference sequence). The CDR3 runs 15 residues. The CDR3 here is CAHVTQFRDDQPQHF. The CDR3 bases are TGTGCCCACGTTACGCAATTCCGAGACGATCAGCCCCAGCATTTT.

J is TRBJ1-4 and V is TRBV7-2; unclear D gene. CDR1 and CDR2 (germline): SGHTA, FQGNSA. Trimming removed 5 bases from V and 5 bases from J, with 12 bases in between. This CDR3 contains 14 residues. The CDR3 sequence is CASSPSLLNEKLFF. DNA of the CDR3: TGTGCCAGCAGCCCGAGCCTTTTAAATGAAAAACTGTTTTTT.

This clone has only a few counts. The chain employs TRBV27 and TRBJ1-2; D call uncertain. CDR3 length: 13 amino acids. V was pared by 0 bases and J by 8 bases, with 10 bases between. Germline V gene data show CDR1 as MNHEY and CDR2 as SMNVEV (reference sequence). The DNA of the CDR3 is TGTGCCAGCAGTTTATCCCAGTGGTACGGCTACACCTTC. Its translation: CASSLSQWYGYTF.

The CDR3 DNA reads TGTGCCAGCAGTTACTCGCCGTCAAGCACTGAAGCTTTCTTT. Translating gives CASSYSPSSTEAFF. The rearrangement links TRBV6-5 to TRBJ1-1; D is undetermined. Deletions cut 0 bases from V and 4 bases from J, with 9 bases between. Germline V CDR1 and CDR2: MNHEY, SVGAGI. There are 14 residues in the CDR3.

This chain uses TRBV13 with TRBJ2-2; a possible D gene is TRBD1 (5 bases). V was clipped by 4 bases and J by 1 base, with 10 bases between them. CDR1 is PRHDT, CDR2 FYEKMQ, per germline (reference sequence). CDR3 length: 15 residues. Here the CDR3 DNA reads TGTGCCAGCAGCTCCATAACAGGGAACACCGGGGAGCTGTTTTTT. It specifies CASSSITGNTGELFF.

This clone was counted only a few times. V and J are TRBV30 and TRBJ1-2; D is perhaps TRBD1 (5 bases). V lost 0 bases, J lost 4 bases, and 9 bases lay in between. Germline values: CDR1 GTSNPN, CDR2 SVGIG (reference sequence). CDR3 length: 13 residues. CDR3 protein: CAWSVQGIYGYTF. The CDR3 region has the DNA TGTGCCTGGAGTGTGCAGGGTATCTATGGCTACACCTTC.